This entry lists 28 T cell receptor beta chains sequenced from one sample in a study of molecular identifiers for immune sequencing clone quantification. Each CDR3 protein gets one entry after TCRdb re-called the PCR reads with MiXCR. Counted here are hundreds of thousands of distinct CDR3 sequences, about a quarter occurring once; the ten biggest clones make up 0.65% to 0.75%. Material: naive CD8+ T cells from blood, with Jurkat cell RNA spiked in. Subset meaning: FACS-sorted CD8+CD4-CCR7+CD45RA+ naive T cells. The receptors were gathered from a human donor in good health. Some libraries in this study had Jurkat cell RNA spiked in.

Only one count was recorded for this clonotype. Being one base from a much bigger clone, this may be a read error. V usage is TRBV7-6 and J usage is TRBJ1-1; TRBD1 aligns across 9 bases. CDR3 length: 14 amino acids. From germline, CDR1 is SGHVS and CDR2 FNYEAQ. The chain's CDR3 is CASSATGGRTEASF. The DNA for the CDR3 is TGTGCCAGCAGCGCTACAGGGGGCAGGACTGAAGCTTCCTTT.

This clonotype was detected a few times. The V gene is TRBV27, the J gene TRBJ1-5; unclear D gene. CDR3 size: 16 residues. The germline V and J ends were trimmed by 4 bases and 5 bases, with 18 bases remaining between them. Germline CDR1 is MNHEY and CDR2 is SMNVEV (reference sequence). In DNA form, the CDR3 reads TGTGCCAGCAGTTCCCTGGAGACACTGCTACATCAGCCCCAGCATTTT. It yields the protein CASSSLETLLHQPQHF.

Remarks on this clonotype: A much larger clone is a single base away; this may be a read error. This chain connects TRBV4-1 to TRBJ2-7; 7 positions agree with TRBD1. With V trimmed by 1 base and J by 6 bases, 12 bases remained unmatched. The CDR3 is 16 amino acids. The germline gives CDR1 MGHRA, CDR2 YSYEKL. The CDR3 region is CASSQVLGTAPVEQYF. CDR3 DNA sequence: TGCGCCAGCAGCCAAGTCCTCGGGACAGCGCCTGTCGAGCAGTACTTC.

The chain carries TRBV27 and TRBJ2-3, with TRBD1 identical over 12 bases. Trimming removed 4 bases from V and 4 bases from J; junction bases left unmatched: 6. Germline CDR1 is MNHEY and CDR2 is SMNVEV (reference sequence). This CDR3 is built from 16 residues. This CDR3 is CASSWGQGAPPDTQYF. The CDR3 bases are TGTGCCAGCAGTTGGGGACAGGGGGCGCCTCCAGATACGCAGTATTTT.

V usage is TRBV6-5 and J usage is TRBJ2-7; 13 bases agree with TRBD2. Per the germline V gene, CDR1 is MNHEY and CDR2 is SVGAGI. The CDR3 has 14 amino acids. Trimming took 8 bases from V and 6 from J; bases not matched to a gene: 7. The CDR3 DNA reads as TGTGCCAGCGGCGAACTAGCGGGAGGGGTCGAGCAGTACTTC. Translation: CASGELAGGVEQYF.

This clonotype was observed many times. The rearrangement links TRBV20-1 to TRBJ1-3; 7 nucleotides match TRBD1. The CDR3 length is 15 residues. The germline V gene has CDR1 DFQATT and CDR2 SNEGSKA (reference sequence). V shed 5 bases and J 2 bases; nucleotides not matched to a gene: 9. CDR3 sequence: CSALHTGEPGNTIYF. The CDR3 DNA reads TGCAGTGCTCTACATACAGGGGAGCCTGGAAACACCATATATTTT.

In the case of this clonotype: A read error is possible here, since a much larger clone lies one base away. This chain joins TRBV13 and TRBJ2-4; TRBD2 is a possible D gene (5 bases). Germline CDR1 reads PRHDT; CDR2 reads FYEKMQ (reference sequence). This CDR3 region has 15 residues. CDR3 sequence (DNA): TGTGCCAGCAGCCACGGAGGCGCCTCCAAAAACAATCAGTACTTC. Encoded protein: CASSHGGASKNNQYF.

A word on this clonotype: This may stem from a read error, because a much larger clone lies one nucleotide away. V gene TRBV2 combines with J gene TRBJ1-1, with 7 bases lining up with TRBD1. Germline CDR1 is SNHLY and CDR2 is FYNNEI. The CDR3 sequence is 15 residues long. Trimming at V came to 8 bases and at J to 3 bases, leaving 12 bases not matched to a gene. The CDR3 DNA reads TGTGCCAGCGGTGCCAGACAGGGTTCGGACACTGAAGCTTTCTTT. This translates into CASGARQGSDTEAFF.

This clonotype occurred many times. This chain links TRBV20-1 with TRBJ2-7; the D call may be TRBD1 or TRBD2 (5 bases each). The V end was cut by 3 bases, the J end by 4 bases, with 10 bases between. The CDR3 covers 12 residues. Germline V gene lookup returns CDR1 DFQATT and CDR2 SNEGSKA (reference sequence). CDR3 in DNA: TGCAGTGCTAGCCGGGACGGATACGAGCAGTACTTC. Its translation is CSASRDGYEQYF.

This clonotype was detected only a few times. V and J are TRBV28 and TRBJ1-1, with D hard to call. The CDR3 contains 14 residues. Trimming removed 5 bases at V and 1 base at J, with 11 bases between. CDR1 and CDR2 from the germline V gene are MDHEN and SYDVKM. The CDR3 reads CASSPITENTEAFF. The CDR3 DNA reads TGTGCCAGCAGTCCCATTACAGAGAACACTGAAGCTTTCTTT.

As regards this clonotype: This may come from a read error, since a much larger clone is one base off. This chain joins TRBV20-1 and TRBJ2-3; D may be TRBD1 (6 bases). Looked up from germline, CDR1 is DFQATT and CDR2 is SNEGSKA (reference sequence). The CDR3 runs 15 residues. CDR3 sequence: CSARIVGAGEDTQCF. The CDR3 DNA reads as TGCAGTGCTAGGATCGTGGGGGCCGGAGAAGATACGCAGTGTTTT.

This clonotype was seen more than once but under ten times. V usage is TRBV7-9 and J usage is TRBJ2-2; a possible D gene is TRBD2 (6 bases). The CDR3 spans 14 residues. Germline CDR1 and CDR2: SEHNR and FQNEAQ (reference sequence). V lost 6 bases, J lost 7 bases, and 15 bases lay in between. Written as DNA, the CDR3 is TGTGCCAGCAGTTGGGACTTTCTTGTCGGGGAGCTGTTTTTT. Amino acid sequence: CASSWDFLVGELFF.

As to this clonotype: At one end the junction does not follow the germline gene, possibly because of a read error. The V and J genes are TRBV18 and TRBJ2-6, with TRBD1 identical over 7 bases. The germline V gene has CDR1 KGHSH and CDR2 LQKENI. The CDR3 consists of 15 residues. CDR3 nucleotide sequence: TGTGCCAGCTGGGACAGTTACTCTGGGGCCAACGTCCTGCCTTTC. Amino acid sequence: CASWDSYSGANVLPF.

This clonotype showed up just once. The chain links TRBV7-9 to TRBJ2-5; 10 nucleotides line up with TRBD1. V lost 11 bases, J lost 3 bases, and 6 bases stayed unmatched. CDR1 and CDR2 from the germline V gene are SEHNR and FQNEAQ (reference sequence). The CDR3 loop spans 13 amino acids. The CDR3 nucleotides are TGTGCCTCCGGGACAGGGGTAAAAGAGACCCAGTACTTC. This codes for CASGTGVKETQYF.

This clonotype was found a few times. V and J are TRBV7-9 and TRBJ1-1; a possible D gene is TRBD1 (5 bases). V gave up 3 bases and J gave up 1 base, with 12 bases separating them. CDR3 length: 15 amino acids. Germline assignment: CDR1 SEHNR and CDR2 FQNEAQ (reference sequence). This chain's CDR3 is CASSFLAGANTEAFF. The DNA for the CDR3 is TGTGCCAGCAGCTTTCTTGCCGGGGCGAACACTGAAGCTTTCTTT.

This clonotype was counted ten times or more. The V and J genes are TRBV14 and TRBJ2-3; TRBD2 might be the D (6 bases). This CDR3 spans 13 amino acids. Germline V CDR1 and CDR2: SGHDN, FVKESK. The germline V and J ends were trimmed by 6 bases and 5 bases, with 12 bases remaining between them. DNA of the CDR3: TGTGCCAGCAGTTGGACTACCCGAGATACGCAGTATTTT. Residues: CASSWTTRDTQYF.

The gene calls are TRBV9 and TRBJ2-3; 9 bases match TRBD1. The CDR3 extends over 14 amino acids. V shed 4 bases, J shed 5 bases, and the junction held 5 bases outside the gene matches. Germline lookup yields CDR1 SGDLS and CDR2 YYNGEE. The CDR3 here is CASSPTGGGDTQYF. DNA of the CDR3: TGTGCCAGCAGCCCTACAGGGGGCGGAGATACGCAGTATTTT.

This sequence joins TRBV5-5 and TRBJ2-7; TRBD2 might be the D (6 bases). The CDR3 is made up of 13 amino acids. CDR1 SGHKS and CDR2 YYEKEE come from the germline V gene (reference sequence). V was clipped by 4 bases and J by 2 bases, with 10 bases between them. In DNA, the CDR3 is TGTGCCAGCAGCATACAGCGGGCCTACGAGCAGTACTTC. It translates to CASSIQRAYEQYF.

This clonotype was picked up a small number of times. The V call is TRBV28, the J call TRBJ2-7; weak D call: TRBD2 (6 bases). The CDR3 is made up of 16 amino acids. Germline V lookup: CDR1 MDHEN, CDR2 SYDVKM. Deletions cut 3 bases from V and 0 bases from J, with 15 bases between. The CDR3 region has the DNA TGTGCCAGCAGTTTCACCGGGACTGAACCCTCCTACGAGCAGTACTTC. It translates to CASSFTGTEPSYEQYF.

This clonotype appeared a few times. The chain carries TRBV7-9 and TRBJ2-5; the match to TRBD1 covers 7 bases. This CDR3 has 13 residues. V lost 6 bases, J lost 2 bases, and 3 bases stayed unmatched. CDR1 and CDR2 (germline): SEHNR, FQNEAQ (reference sequence). The CDR3 coding sequence is TGTGCCAGCAGGCCGGGACAGCAAGAGACCCAGTACTTC. This translates into CASRPGQQETQYF. Looking up the rest from reference TRBV7-9 and TRBJ2-5 gives the full variable domain: DTGVSQNPRHKITKRGQNVTFRCDPISEHNRLYWYRQTLGQGPEFLTYFQNEAQLEKSRLLSDRFSAERPKGSFSTLEIQRTEQGDSAMYLCASRPGQQETQYFGPGTRLLVL.

This clonotype was observed a few times. The rearrangement joins TRBV5-1 to TRBJ1-1; maybe TRBD1 (6 bases). From germline, CDR1 is SGHRS and CDR2 YFSETQ. V was pared by 0 bases and J by 6 bases, with 15 bases between. This CDR3 is built from 15 residues. The CDR3 region has the DNA TGCGCCAGCAGCTTGGAGCAGGGGCCCCACGCTGAAGCTTTCTTT. It yields the protein CASSLEQGPHAEAFF.

Remarks on this clonotype: Compared with germline, one end of the junction differs, possibly owing to a read error. The chain uses TRBV7-8 and TRBJ2-2, with D perhaps matching TRBD1 or TRBD2 (6 bases each). CDR3 length: 17 residues. Germline-derived CDR1 and CDR2 are SGHVS and FQNEAQ. CDR3 residues: CASSLDWGATNPGELFF. Here the CDR3 DNA reads TGTGCCAGCAGCTTAGATTGGGGGGCCACGAACCCCGGGGAGCTGTTTTTT.

The chain links TRBV12-3 or TRBV12-4 to TRBJ2-1, with a possible D match to TRBD2 (6 bases). Trimming removed 10 bases at V and 4 bases at J, with 17 bases between. The CDR3 covers 14 residues. The CDR3 DNA reads as TGTGCCACCTCGGGGGTAGGGTCATACAATGAGCAGTTCTTC. Encoded protein: CATSGVGSYNEQFF.

This clonotype turned up a few times. The gene calls are TRBV29-1 and TRBJ2-1; 8 bases agree with TRBD2. The CDR3 is made up of 14 amino acids. V shed 2 bases, J shed 4 bases, and the junction held 4 bases outside the gene matches. The germline V gene has CDR1 SQVTM and CDR2 ANQGSEA. The CDR3 loop reads CSVEWLAGYNEQFF. CDR3 in DNA: TGCAGCGTTGAATGGCTAGCGGGTTACAATGAGCAGTTCTTC.

Ten or more counts support this clonotype. The chain employs TRBV24-1 and TRBJ1-5; D gene uncertain. Germline V gene sequence: CDR1 KGHDR, CDR2 SFDVKD. V shed 9 bases and J shed 10 bases, with 18 bases lying between them. This CDR3 is built from 13 residues. As DNA, the CDR3 is TGTGCCACCGCGGCGGCCGAAAGATTACCCCAGCATTTT. Protein: CATAAAERLPQHF.

This rearrangement joins TRBV11-2 to TRBJ2-2; D gene ambiguous. The CDR3 totals 14 residues. The germline gives CDR1 SGHAT, CDR2 FQNNGV. With 1 base removed from V and 7 bases from J, the gap between germline ends came to 10 bases. The CDR3 reads CASSLVPEDGELFF. The CDR3 DNA is TGTGCCAGCAGCTTAGTCCCAGAGGACGGGGAGCTGTTTTTT.

This clonotype was picked up a small number of times. This sequence may be a read error, since a much larger clone differs from it by one base. The CDR3 carries no conserved terminal phenylalanine or tryptophan, so it likely arises from a read error. The chain carries TRBV28 and TRBJ1-1; no firm D call. Germline values: CDR1 MDHEN, CDR2 SYDVKM. CDR3 length: 13 residues. V shed 2 bases and J shed 6 bases, with 10 bases lying between them. The CDR3 here is CASSLTLGPEAFS. Written as DNA, the CDR3 is TGTGCCAGCAGTTTAACGCTCGGACCTGAAGCTTTCTCT.

This clonotype was seen a handful of times. V gene TRBV27 combines with J gene TRBJ2-3; D is perhaps TRBD1 or TRBD2 (5 bases each). Germline CDR1 MNHEY, CDR2 SMNVEV (reference sequence). This CDR3 has 16 residues. The V end was cut by 7 bases, the J end by 5 bases, with 22 bases between. The DNA of the CDR3 is TGTGCCAGCACCCTAATGTCAGGGACCGTGGGAGATACGCAGTATTTT. Residues: CASTLMSGTVGDTQYF.